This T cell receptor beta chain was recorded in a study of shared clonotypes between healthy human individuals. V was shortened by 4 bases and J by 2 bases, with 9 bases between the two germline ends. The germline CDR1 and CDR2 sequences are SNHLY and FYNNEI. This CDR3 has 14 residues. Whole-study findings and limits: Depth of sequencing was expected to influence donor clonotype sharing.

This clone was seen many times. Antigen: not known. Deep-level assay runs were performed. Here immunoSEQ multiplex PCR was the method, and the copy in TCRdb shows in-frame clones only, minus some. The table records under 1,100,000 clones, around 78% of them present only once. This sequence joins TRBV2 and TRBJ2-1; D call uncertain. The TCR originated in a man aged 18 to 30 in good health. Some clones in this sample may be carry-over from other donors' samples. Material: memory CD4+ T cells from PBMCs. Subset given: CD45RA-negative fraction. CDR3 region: CASSGRRAYNEQFF. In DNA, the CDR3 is TGTGCCAGCAGTGGAAGGCGTGCCTACAATGAGCAGTTCTTC.